This T cell receptor beta chain was captured by sequencing in a study of T cells in tumors after PD-1 blockade. Study in general: Patients had no prior checkpoint blockade, systemic immunosuppressants, or anti-cancer therapy within 4 weeks.

The method was immunoSEQ multiplex PCR; TCRdb's version includes in-frame clones alone and lacks a portion of them. The data show roughly 48,000 clones, 81% seen once. In germline, CDR1 is MGHRA, CDR2 YSYEKL. V shed 0 bases, J shed 5 bases, and the junction held 2 bases outside the gene matches. The CDR3 totals 15 residues. The source of this sequence is a human donor with basal cell carcinoma. This sequence joins TRBV4-1 and TRBJ2-2, with TRBD1 identical over 8 bases. Sequencing used PBMCs, obtained before anti-PD-1 treatment. In DNA form, the CDR3 reads TGCGCCAGCAGCCAAGAGCGACAGGGGACCGGGGAGCTGTTTTTT. This sequence encodes CASSQERQGTGELFF.